The 29 T cell receptor beta chains presented below share a single source sample, sequenced in a study of graft-versus-host responses after intestinal transplantation. Tissue from the graft was processed to free its intraepithelial and lamina propria lymphocytes. Repertoires were generated with immunoSEQ multiplex PCR, while TCRdb's copy carries only in-frame clones and drops some. The sample has over 7,500 clones; 60% to 85% are singletons. The material was ileum tissue, obtained 472 days after intestinal transplantation. The receptor set was obtained from a human patient who received an intestinal transplant, so some T cells may come from the graft donor.

The V call is TRBV30, the J call TRBJ1-2; no definite D call. V shed 7 bases and J shed 5 bases, with 17 bases lying between them. Germline V gives CDR1 GTSNPN, CDR2 SVGIG (reference sequence). The CDR3 is 13 residues long. The CDR3 nucleotides are TGTGCCTCACCGAGGGCAGGCGTTTATGGCTACACCTTC. Translation gives CASPRAGVYGYTF.

V usage is TRBV10-1 and J usage is TRBJ2-5; TRBD2 matches at 8 bases. V lost 4 bases and J lost 5; bases outside the gene matches: 0. The V gene's germline CDR1 is WNHNN and CDR2 SYGVQD (reference sequence). The CDR3 length is 12 residues. The CDR3 is CASSAGGETQYF. DNA for the CDR3: TGCGCCAGCAGTGCGGGAGGGGAGACCCAGTACTTC.

This clone was observed a handful of times. V and J are TRBV5-1 and TRBJ1-2, with TRBD1 matching over 8 bases. Germline loops: CDR1 SGHRS, CDR2 YFSETQ. The V segment lost 4 bases and the J segment 5 bases; nucleotides outside the gene matches: 4. The CDR3 has 13 amino acids. CDR3 sequence: CASSGTGRYGYTF. CDR3 nucleotides: TGCGCCAGCAGCGGGACAGGACGGTATGGCTACACCTTC.

V gene TRBV7-7 combines with J gene TRBJ2-7, with D perhaps matching TRBD2 (6 bases). CDR3 length: 11 residues. In germline, CDR1 is SSHAT, CDR2 FNYEAQ (reference sequence). The V end was cut by 4 bases, the J end by 12 bases, with 13 bases between. CDR3 in amino acids: CASSSRLVTYF. DNA of the CDR3: TGTGCCAGCAGCTCCAGACTAGTCACGTACTTC.

The V call is TRBV19, the J call TRBJ1-4; 9 bases line up with TRBD1. The CDR3 has 16 amino acids. CDR1 and CDR2 (germline): LNHDA, SQIVND (reference sequence). J was trimmed by 3 bases and V by 1 base; bases with no gene match: 3. The CDR3 here is CASSIGGTGPNEKLFF. CDR3 DNA: TGTGCCAGTAGTATAGGCGGGACAGGGCCTAATGAAAAACTGTTTTTT.

This chain joins TRBV4-1 and TRBJ2-7, with 7 bases fitting TRBD2. The CDR3 has 19 amino acids. With 0 bases clipped from V and 0 bases from J, the junction kept 14 bases outside the gene matches. Per germline, CDR1 MGHRA and CDR2 YSYEKL. In DNA, the CDR3 is TGCGCCAGCAGCCAAGAAGGCGGGGCTAGCGGTCACCACTCCTACGAGCAGTACTTC. This translates into CASSQEGGASGHHSYEQYF.

The rearrangement joins TRBV6-4 to TRBJ1-1, with 9 bases fitting TRBD1. Germline CDR1 reads MRHNA; CDR2 reads SNTAGT. The V gene end was trimmed by 10 bases and the J gene end by 2 bases; junction bases not matched to a gene: 8. The CDR3 has 14 amino acids. CDR3 coding DNA: TGTGCCACCCGTCGACAGGGGGGTAACACTGAAGCTTTCTTT. It codes for CATRRQGGNTEAFF.

This chain connects TRBV6-5 to TRBJ2-7, with unresolved D. This CDR3 is 13 amino acids long. Trimming pared 7 bases from V and 3 bases from J, leaving 13 bases between. Per the germline V gene, CDR1 is MNHEY and CDR2 is SVGAGI. The CDR3 sequence is CASTTTGYYEQYF. CDR3 sequence (DNA): TGTGCCAGCACCACCACGGGTTACTACGAGCAGTACTTC.

J is TRBJ2-7 and V is TRBV5-4; D is perhaps TRBD2 (6 bases). Trimming took 5 bases from V and 4 from J, leaving 13 bases between them. Germline CDR1 and CDR2: SGHNT and YYREEE (reference sequence). This CDR3 spans 13 amino acids. The CDR3 spells CASSPGDSYEQYF. CDR3 DNA sequence: TGTGCCAGCAGTCCCGGGGACTCGTACGAGCAGTACTTC.

The CDR3 here is CASSSGTREETQYF. The CDR3 region has the DNA TGCGCCAGCAGCTCGGGGACTAGAGAAGAGACCCAGTACTTC. V gene TRBV5-1 combines with J gene TRBJ2-5, with TRBD2 matching over 8 bases. Germline lookup yields CDR1 SGHRS and CDR2 YFSETQ. The CDR3 contains 14 residues. V lost 3 bases and J lost 3; bases outside the gene matches: 4.

The V call is TRBV25-1, the J call TRBJ2-7; D perhaps matches TRBD1 (5 bases). Trimming shortened V by 5 bases and J by 4 bases, and 12 bases separated the two germline ends. This CDR3 contains 13 residues. Germline CDR1 and CDR2: MGHDK and SYGVNS. The CDR3: CASSQIQGYEQYF. Here the CDR3 DNA reads TGTGCCAGCAGTCAAATCCAGGGTTACGAGCAGTACTTC.

A few counts support this clone. The chain carries TRBV6-6 and TRBJ2-2, with unresolved D. Germline loops: CDR1 MNHNY, CDR2 SVGAGI (reference sequence). This CDR3 contains 14 residues. V was shortened by 3 bases and J by 3 bases, with 8 bases between the two germline ends. Here the CDR3 DNA reads TGTGCCAGCAGTTATGGGCAGTACACCGGGGAGCTGTTTTTT. Its translation: CASSYGQYTGELFF.

V gene TRBV11-1 combines with J gene TRBJ2-1, with a tentative D call TRBD2 (5 bases). Germline V gene sequence: CDR1 SGHAT, CDR2 FQDESV (reference sequence). V was shortened by 5 bases and J by 10 bases, with 18 bases between the two germline ends. The CDR3 is 14 amino acids. The CDR3: CASSPLEVGGEQFF. The CDR3 coding sequence is TGTGCCAGCAGCCCCCTTGAGGTTGGCGGGGAGCAGTTCTTC.

The rearrangement uses TRBV18 and TRBJ2-3; D uncertain. The length of the CDR3 is 16 residues. The V and J ends lost 4 bases and 3 bases respectively, with 17 bases between them. Germline V lookup: CDR1 KGHSH, CDR2 LQKENI. The CDR3 protein is CASSLLWSSGTDTQYF. CDR3 DNA sequence: TGTGCCAGCTCACTACTCTGGTCGTCGGGTACAGATACGCAGTATTTT.

The CDR3 DNA is TGCGCCAGCAGCTTGATCCCGGGACAGGGAGACGCGAACACCGGGGAGCTGTTTTTT. It yields the protein CASSLIPGQGDANTGELFF. This chain links TRBV5-1 with TRBJ2-2; 9 nucleotides match TRBD1. V was pared by 1 base and J by 0 bases, with 10 bases of the junction left unmatched. The CDR3 length is 19 residues. Germline V gene sequence: CDR1 SGHRS, CDR2 YFSETQ. Looking up the rest from reference TRBV5-1 and TRBJ2-2 gives the full variable domain: KAGVTQTPRYLIKTRGQQVTLSCSPISGHRSVSWYQQTPGQGLQFLFEYFSETQRNKGNFPGRFSGRQFSNSRSEMNVSTLELGDSALYLCASSLIPGQGDANTGELFFGEGSRLTVL.

This chain joins TRBV6-6 and TRBJ1-2; D not resolved. Trimming removed 7 bases from V and 6 bases from J, with 15 bases in between. CDR1 and CDR2 (germline): MNHNY, SVGAGI (reference sequence). CDR3 length: 13 residues. The CDR3 is CASTSLGLDGYTF. CDR3 coding DNA: TGTGCCAGCACCTCTCTGGGGTTGGATGGCTACACCTTC.

CDR3 sequence: CASGVWDTDTQYF. CDR3 bases: TGTGCCAGCGGGGTATGGGACACAGATACGCAGTATTTT. V and J are TRBV2 and TRBJ2-3, with D hard to call. Trimming took 8 bases from V and 2 from J, leaving 11 bases between them. The CDR3 spans 13 residues. Per the germline V gene, CDR1 is SNHLY and CDR2 is FYNNEI.

V usage is TRBV7-7 and J usage is TRBJ2-1; the D gene is possibly TRBD1 (5 bases). Per the germline V gene, CDR1 is SSHAT and CDR2 is FNYEAQ (reference sequence). The CDR3 sequence is 13 residues long. V gave up 3 bases and J gave up 5 bases, with 8 bases separating them. This CDR3 is CASSLGLDNEQFF. CDR3 in DNA: TGTGCCAGCAGCTTGGGGCTCGACAATGAGCAGTTCTTC.

This chain links TRBV18 with TRBJ2-3; 10 bases agree with TRBD2. This CDR3 is 15 amino acids long. V lost 5 bases to trimming and J lost 3 bases; unmatched junction nucleotides: 5. Germline CDR1 reads KGHSH; CDR2 reads LQKENI. CDR3 DNA sequence: TGTGCCAGCTCATCAGGTAGCGGGGGGACAGATACGCAGTATTTT. As protein: CASSSGSGGTDTQYF.

The genes are TRBV5-4 and TRBJ2-3; 8 bases match TRBD2. CDR1 and CDR2 (germline): SGHNT, YYREEE (reference sequence). V dropped 4 bases and J dropped 2; count of bases not matched to a gene: 6. The CDR3 has 15 amino acids. The CDR3 nucleotides read TGTGCCAGCAGCATATCGGGGGGGACCACAGATACGCAGTATTTT. Encoded protein: CASSISGGTTDTQYF.

CDR3 nucleotide sequence: TGTGCCAGTAGTTACCCATCAAGAGGGCACACTGAAGCTTTCTTT. Translated: CASSYPSRGHTEAFF. V usage is TRBV19 and J usage is TRBJ1-1; D is unresolved. The CDR3 spans 15 residues. CDR1 and CDR2 (germline): LNHDA, SQIVND (reference sequence). The ends were cut back, 5 bases at V and 3 bases at J, with 16 bases in the middle.

The J gene is TRBJ1-1, the V gene TRBV19; unclear D gene. The length of the CDR3 is 15 residues. CDR1 is LNHDA, CDR2 SQIVND, per germline (reference sequence). Deletions cut 0 bases from V and 1 base from J, with 9 bases between. CDR3 loop: CASSIDGRPNTEAFF. The CDR3 DNA sequence: TGTGCCAGTAGTATAGATGGACGGCCGAACACTGAAGCTTTCTTT.

This chain connects TRBV14 to TRBJ1-6; possible D gene TRBD1, 6 bases. Trimming shortened V by 1 base and J by 7 bases, and 11 bases separated the two germline ends. The CDR3 sequence is 15 residues long. The germline CDR1 and CDR2 sequences are SGHDN and FVKESK. Here the CDR3 reads CASSQARGGNSPLHF. CDR3 in DNA: TGTGCCAGCAGCCAAGCCAGGGGAGGCAATTCACCCCTCCACTTT.

The chain uses TRBV10-1 and TRBJ2-5; D assignment may be TRBD1 or TRBD2 (5 bases each). V was trimmed by 8 bases and J by 3 bases, leaving 16 bases between them. The CDR3 runs to 14 residues. From germline, CDR1 is WNHNN and CDR2 SYGVQD (reference sequence). The CDR3 reads CASHNRDGEETQYF. The DNA of the CDR3 is TGCGCCAGCCATAATCGGGACGGAGAAGAGACCCAGTACTTC.

The chain links TRBV7-8 to TRBJ1-2, with 11 bases fitting TRBD1. Germline V lookup: CDR1 SGHVS, CDR2 FQNEAQ. With 7 bases clipped from V and 9 bases from J, the junction kept 7 bases outside the gene matches. The CDR3 loop spans 13 amino acids. Here the CDR3 reads CASTYGTGGSYTF. In nucleotides, the CDR3 is TGTGCCAGCACCTACGGGACAGGGGGGAGCTACACCTTC.

Notes on this clone: Different DNA sequences within this sample yield the same CDR3. The chain carries TRBV19 and TRBJ1-5; D gene ambiguous. Germline lookup yields CDR1 LNHDA and CDR2 SQIVND (reference sequence). The CDR3 is 13 amino acids. Trimming took off 6 bases at V and 0 bases at J, with 6 bases between the two ends. CDR3 bases: TGTGCCAGTAGAGTCGATAGCAATCAGCCCCAGCATTTT. Encoded protein: CASRVDSNQPQHF.

The V call is TRBV7-3, the J call TRBJ2-3; TRBD2 matches at 13 bases. The J segment lost 3 bases and the V segment lost 6 bases, leaving 9 bases of the junction unmatched. This CDR3 contains 17 residues. Germline CDR1 reads SGHTA; CDR2 reads FQGTGA. This chain's CDR3 is CASSAFGLAGETDTQYF. The CDR3 region has the DNA TGTGCCAGCAGTGCATTCGGACTAGCGGGGGAAACAGATACGCAGTATTTT.

The J gene is TRBJ2-7, the V gene TRBV11-2, with D perhaps TRBD1 (5 bases). From germline, CDR1 is SGHAT and CDR2 FQNNGV. V was shortened by 0 bases and J by 3 bases, with 12 bases between the two germline ends. This CDR3 contains 15 residues. The CDR3 protein is CASSLDRAQVYEQYF. CDR3 nucleotides: TGTGCCAGCAGCTTAGATCGGGCACAGGTCTACGAGCAGTACTTC.

V is TRBV27 and J is TRBJ1-5; 7 bases agree with TRBD1. Per the germline V gene, CDR1 is MNHEY and CDR2 is SMNVEV (reference sequence). This CDR3 has 18 amino acids. V was pared by 5 bases and J by 5 bases, with 18 bases of the junction left unmatched. CDR3 in amino acids: CASSPHAPTGTDYQPQHF. The CDR3 nucleotides read TGTGCCAGCAGTCCCCATGCCCCTACCGGGACAGACTATCAGCCCCAGCATTTT.